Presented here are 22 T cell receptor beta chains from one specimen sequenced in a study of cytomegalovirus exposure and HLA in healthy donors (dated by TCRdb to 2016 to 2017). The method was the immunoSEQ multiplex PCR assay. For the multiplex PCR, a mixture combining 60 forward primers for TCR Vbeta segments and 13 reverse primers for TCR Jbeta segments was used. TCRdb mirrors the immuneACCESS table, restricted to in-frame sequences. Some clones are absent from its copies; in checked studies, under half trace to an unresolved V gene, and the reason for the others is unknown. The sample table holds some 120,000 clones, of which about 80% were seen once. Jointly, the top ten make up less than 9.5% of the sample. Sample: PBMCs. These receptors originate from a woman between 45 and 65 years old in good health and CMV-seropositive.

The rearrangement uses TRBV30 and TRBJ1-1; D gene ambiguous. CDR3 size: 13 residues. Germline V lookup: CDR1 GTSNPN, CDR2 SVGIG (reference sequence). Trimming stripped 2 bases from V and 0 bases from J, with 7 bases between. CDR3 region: CAWSTRMNTEAFF. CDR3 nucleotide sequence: TGTGCCTGGAGTACACGAATGAACACTGAAGCTTTCTTT.

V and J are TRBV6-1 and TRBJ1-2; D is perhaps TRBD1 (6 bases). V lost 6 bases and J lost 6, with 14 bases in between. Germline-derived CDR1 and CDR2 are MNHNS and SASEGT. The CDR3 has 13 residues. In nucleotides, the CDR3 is TGTGCCAGCAGAGTACAGGGTCTTAATGGCTACACCTTC. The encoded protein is CASRVQGLNGYTF.

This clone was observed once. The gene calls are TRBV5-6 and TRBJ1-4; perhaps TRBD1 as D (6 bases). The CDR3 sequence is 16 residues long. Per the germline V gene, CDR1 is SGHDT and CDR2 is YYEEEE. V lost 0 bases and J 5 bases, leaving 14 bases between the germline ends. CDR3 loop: CASSLALGHGNEKLFF. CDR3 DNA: TGTGCCAGCAGCTTGGCGTTGGGACACGGGAATGAAAAACTGTTTTTT.

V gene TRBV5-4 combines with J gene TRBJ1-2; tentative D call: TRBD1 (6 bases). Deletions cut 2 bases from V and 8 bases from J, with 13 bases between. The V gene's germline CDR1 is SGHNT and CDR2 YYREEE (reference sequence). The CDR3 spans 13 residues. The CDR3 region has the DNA TGTGCCAGCAGCTTACAGGGCCTTAAAGGCTACACCTTC. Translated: CASSLQGLKGYTF.

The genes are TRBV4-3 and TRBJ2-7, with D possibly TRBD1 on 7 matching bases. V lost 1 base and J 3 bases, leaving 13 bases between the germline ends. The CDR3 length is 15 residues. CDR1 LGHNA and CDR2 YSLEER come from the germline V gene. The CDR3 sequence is CASSQGVQGGYEQYF. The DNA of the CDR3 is TGCGCCAGCAGCCAAGGTGTGCAGGGGGGCTACGAGCAGTACTTC.

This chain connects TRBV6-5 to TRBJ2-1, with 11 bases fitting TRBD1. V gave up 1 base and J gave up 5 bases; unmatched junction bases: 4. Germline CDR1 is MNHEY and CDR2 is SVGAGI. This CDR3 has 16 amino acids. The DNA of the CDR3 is TGTGCCAGCAGTTACTGGGGACAGGGGGGAGACAATGAGCAGTTCTTC. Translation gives CASSYWGQGGDNEQFF.

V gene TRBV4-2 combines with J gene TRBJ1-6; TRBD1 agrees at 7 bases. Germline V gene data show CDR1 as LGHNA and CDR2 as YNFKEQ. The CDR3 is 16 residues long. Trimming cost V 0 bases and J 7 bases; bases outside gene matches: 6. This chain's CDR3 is CASSQDRGWQNSPLHF. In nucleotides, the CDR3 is TGTGCCAGCAGCCAAGACAGGGGGTGGCAAAATTCACCCCTCCACTTT.

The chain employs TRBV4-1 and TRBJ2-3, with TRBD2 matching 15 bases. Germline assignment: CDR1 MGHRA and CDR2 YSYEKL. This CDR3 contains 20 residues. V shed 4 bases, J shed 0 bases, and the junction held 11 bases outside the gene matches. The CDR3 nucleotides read TGCGCCAGCAGCCGAAGGGGAAGGACTAGCGGGGGGGGTAGCACAGATACGCAGTATTTT. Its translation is CASSRRGRTSGGGSTDTQYF.

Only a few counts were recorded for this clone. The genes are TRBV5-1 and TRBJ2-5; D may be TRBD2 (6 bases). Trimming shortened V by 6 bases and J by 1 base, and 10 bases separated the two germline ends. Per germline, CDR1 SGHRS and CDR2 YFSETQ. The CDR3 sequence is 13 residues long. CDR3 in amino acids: CASTRDAQETQYF. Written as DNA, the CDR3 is TGCGCCAGCACGCGGGACGCCCAAGAGACCCAGTACTTC.

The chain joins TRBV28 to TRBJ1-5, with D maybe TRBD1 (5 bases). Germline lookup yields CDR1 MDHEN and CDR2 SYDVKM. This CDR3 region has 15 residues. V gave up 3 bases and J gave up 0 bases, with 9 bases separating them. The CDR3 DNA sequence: TGTGCCAGCAGTTTTTTGACAGATAGCAATCAGCCCCAGCATTTT. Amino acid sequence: CASSFLTDSNQPQHF.

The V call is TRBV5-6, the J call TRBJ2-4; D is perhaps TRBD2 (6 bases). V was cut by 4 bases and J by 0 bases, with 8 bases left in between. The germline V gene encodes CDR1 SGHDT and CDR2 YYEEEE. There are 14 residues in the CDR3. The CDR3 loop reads CASSRAGAKNIQYF. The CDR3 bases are TGTGCCAGCAGCCGAGCGGGAGCCAAAAACATTCAGTACTTC.

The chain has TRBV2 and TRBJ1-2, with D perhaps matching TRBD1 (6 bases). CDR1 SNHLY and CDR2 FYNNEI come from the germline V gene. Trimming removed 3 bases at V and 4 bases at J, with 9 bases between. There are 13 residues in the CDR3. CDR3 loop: CASSDRQAYGYTF. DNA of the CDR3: TGTGCCAGCAGTGATAGACAGGCCTATGGCTACACCTTC.

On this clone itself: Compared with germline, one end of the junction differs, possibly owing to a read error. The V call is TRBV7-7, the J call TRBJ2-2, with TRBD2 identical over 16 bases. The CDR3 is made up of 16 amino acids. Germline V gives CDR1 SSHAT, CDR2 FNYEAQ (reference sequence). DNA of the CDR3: TGTGCTAGCAGCCCGGGACTAGCGGGAGGGACCGGGGAGCTGTTTTTT. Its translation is CASSPGLAGGTGELFF. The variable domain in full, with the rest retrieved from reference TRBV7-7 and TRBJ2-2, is GAGVSQSPRYKVTKRGQDVTLRCDPISSHATLYWYQQALGQGPEFLTYFNYEAQPDKSGLPSDRFSAERPEGSISTLTIQRTEQRDSAMYRCASSPGLAGGTGELFFGEGSRLTVL.

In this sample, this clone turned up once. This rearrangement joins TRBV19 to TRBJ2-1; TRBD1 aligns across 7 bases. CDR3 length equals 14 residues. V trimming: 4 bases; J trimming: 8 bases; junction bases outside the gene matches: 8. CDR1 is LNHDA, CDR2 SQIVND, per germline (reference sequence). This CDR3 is CASSKTGWRDEQFF. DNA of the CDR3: TGTGCCAGTAGTAAGACAGGGTGGCGGGATGAGCAGTTCTTC.

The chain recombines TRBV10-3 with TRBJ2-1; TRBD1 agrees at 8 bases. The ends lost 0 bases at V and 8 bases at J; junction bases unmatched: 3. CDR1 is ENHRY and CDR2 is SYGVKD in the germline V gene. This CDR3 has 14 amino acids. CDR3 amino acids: CAISESQDRDEQFF. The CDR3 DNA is TGTGCCATCAGTGAGTCGCAGGACAGGGATGAGCAGTTCTTC.

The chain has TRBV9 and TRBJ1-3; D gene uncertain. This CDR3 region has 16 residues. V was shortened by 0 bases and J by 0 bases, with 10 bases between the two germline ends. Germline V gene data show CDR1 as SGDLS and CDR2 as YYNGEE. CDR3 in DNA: TGTGCCAGCAGCGTAGTGCCAGACTCCTCTGGAAACACCATATATTTT. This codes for CASSVVPDSSGNTIYF. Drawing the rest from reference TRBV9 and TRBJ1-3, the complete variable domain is DSGVTQTPKHLITATGQRVTLRCSPRSGDLSVYWYQQSLDQGLQFLIQYYNGEERAKGNILERFSAQQFPDLHSELNLSSLELGDSALYFCASSVVPDSSGNTIYFGEGSWLTVV.

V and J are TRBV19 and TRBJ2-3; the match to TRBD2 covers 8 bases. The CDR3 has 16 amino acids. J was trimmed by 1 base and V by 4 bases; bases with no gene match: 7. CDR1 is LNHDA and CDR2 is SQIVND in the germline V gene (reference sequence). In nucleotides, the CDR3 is TGTGCCAGTAGTAAATTGGCGGGGGGCCGCACAGATACGCAGTATTTT. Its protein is CASSKLAGGRTDTQYF.

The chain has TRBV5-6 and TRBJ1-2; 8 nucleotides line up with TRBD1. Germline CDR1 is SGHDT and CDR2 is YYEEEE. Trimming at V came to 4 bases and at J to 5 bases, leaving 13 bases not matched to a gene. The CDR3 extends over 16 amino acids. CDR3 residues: CASSPGQGILIYGYTF. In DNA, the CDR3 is TGTGCCAGCAGCCCCGGACAGGGAATATTAATTTATGGCTACACCTTC.

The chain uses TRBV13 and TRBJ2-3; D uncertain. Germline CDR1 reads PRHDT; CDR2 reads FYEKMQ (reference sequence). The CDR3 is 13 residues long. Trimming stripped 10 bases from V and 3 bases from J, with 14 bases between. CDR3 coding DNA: TGTGCCACCTCGGCACGGGTGACAGATACGCAGTATTTT. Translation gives CATSARVTDTQYF. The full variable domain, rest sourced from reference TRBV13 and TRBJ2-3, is AAGVIQSPRHLIKEKRETATLKCYPIPRHDTVYWYQQGPGQDPQFLISFYEKMQSDKGSIPDRFSAQQFSDYHSELNMSSLELGDSALYFCATSARVTDTQYFGPGTRLTVL.

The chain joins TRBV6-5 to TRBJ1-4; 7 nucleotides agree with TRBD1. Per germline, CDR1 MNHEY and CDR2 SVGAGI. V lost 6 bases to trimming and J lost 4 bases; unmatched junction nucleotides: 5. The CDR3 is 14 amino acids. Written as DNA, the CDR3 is TGTGCCAGCAGCGGAGGGGACAGTAATGAAAAACTGTTTTTT. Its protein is CASSGGDSNEKLFF.

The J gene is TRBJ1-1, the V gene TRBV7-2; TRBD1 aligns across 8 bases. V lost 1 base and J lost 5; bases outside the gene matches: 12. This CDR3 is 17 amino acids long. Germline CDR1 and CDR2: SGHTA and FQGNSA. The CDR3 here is CASSLVRTGGFLTEAFF. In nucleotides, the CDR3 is TGTGCCAGCAGCTTAGTCCGTACAGGGGGGTTTCTGACTGAAGCTTTCTTT.

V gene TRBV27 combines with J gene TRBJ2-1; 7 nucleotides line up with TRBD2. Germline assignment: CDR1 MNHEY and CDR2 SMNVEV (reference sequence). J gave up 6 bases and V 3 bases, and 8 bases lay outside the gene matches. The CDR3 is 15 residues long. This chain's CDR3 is CASSFREVLSNEQFF. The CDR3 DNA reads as TGTGCCAGCAGTTTTCGGGAGGTTCTGAGCAATGAGCAGTTCTTC.